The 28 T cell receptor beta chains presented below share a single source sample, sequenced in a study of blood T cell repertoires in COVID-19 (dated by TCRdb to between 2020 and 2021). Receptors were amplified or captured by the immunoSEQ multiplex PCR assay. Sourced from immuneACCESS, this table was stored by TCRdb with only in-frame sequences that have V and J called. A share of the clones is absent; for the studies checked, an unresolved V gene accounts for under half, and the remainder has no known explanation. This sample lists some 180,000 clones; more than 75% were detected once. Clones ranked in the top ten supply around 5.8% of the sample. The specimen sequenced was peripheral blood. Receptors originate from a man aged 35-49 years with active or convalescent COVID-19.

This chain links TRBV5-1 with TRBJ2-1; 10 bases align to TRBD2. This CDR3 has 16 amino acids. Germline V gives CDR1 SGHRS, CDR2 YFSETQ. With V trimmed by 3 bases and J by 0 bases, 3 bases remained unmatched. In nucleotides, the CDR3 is TGCGCCAGCAGCTATGGACTAGCGGACTCCTACAATGAGCAGTTCTTC. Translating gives CASSYGLADSYNEQFF. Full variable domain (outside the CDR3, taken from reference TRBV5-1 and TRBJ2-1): KAGVTQTPRYLIKTRGQQVTLSCSPISGHRSVSWYQQTPGQGLQFLFEYFSETQRNKGNFPGRFSGRQFSNSRSEMNVSTLELGDSALYLCASSYGLADSYNEQFFGPGTRLTVL.

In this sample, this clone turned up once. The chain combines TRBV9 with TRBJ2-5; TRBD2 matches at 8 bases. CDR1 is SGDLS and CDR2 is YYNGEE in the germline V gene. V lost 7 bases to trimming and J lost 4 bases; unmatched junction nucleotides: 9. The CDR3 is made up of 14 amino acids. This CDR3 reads CASGSGGPGETQYF. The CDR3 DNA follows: TGTGCCAGCGGTTCGGGAGGGCCGGGAGAGACCCAGTACTTC. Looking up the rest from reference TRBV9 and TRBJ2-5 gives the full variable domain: DSGVTQTPKHLITATGQRVTLRCSPRSGDLSVYWYQQSLDQGLQFLIQYYNGEERAKGNILERFSAQQFPDLHSELNLSSLELGDSALYFCASGSGGPGETQYFGPGTRLLVL.

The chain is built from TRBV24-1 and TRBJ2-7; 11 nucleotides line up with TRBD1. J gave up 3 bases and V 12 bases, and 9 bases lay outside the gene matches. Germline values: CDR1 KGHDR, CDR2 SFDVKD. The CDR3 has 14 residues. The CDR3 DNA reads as TGTGCCGCAGGACAGGGGGCTCCCTACTACGAGCAGTACTTC. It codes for CAAGQGAPYYEQYF.

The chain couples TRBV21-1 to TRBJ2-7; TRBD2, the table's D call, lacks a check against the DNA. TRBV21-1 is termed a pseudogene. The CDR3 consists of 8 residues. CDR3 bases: TGTGCCAGAGGAGGGCAGTACTTC. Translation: CARGGQYF.

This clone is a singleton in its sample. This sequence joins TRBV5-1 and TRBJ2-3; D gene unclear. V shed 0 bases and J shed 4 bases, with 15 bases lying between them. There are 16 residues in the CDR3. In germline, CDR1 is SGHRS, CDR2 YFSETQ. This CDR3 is CASSLAPSVRADTQYF. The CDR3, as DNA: TGCGCCAGCAGCTTGGCCCCCTCAGTCCGGGCAGATACGCAGTATTTT.

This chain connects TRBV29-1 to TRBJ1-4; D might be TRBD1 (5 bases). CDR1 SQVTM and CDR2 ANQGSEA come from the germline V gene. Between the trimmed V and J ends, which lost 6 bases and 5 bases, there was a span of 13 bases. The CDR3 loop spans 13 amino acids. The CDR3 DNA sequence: TGCAGCGTGGGGGGAAGGGAAAATGAAAAACTGTTTTTT. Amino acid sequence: CSVGGRENEKLFF. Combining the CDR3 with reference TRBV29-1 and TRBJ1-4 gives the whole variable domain SAVISQKPSRDICQRGTSLTIQCQVDSQVTMMFWYRQQPGQSLTLIATANQGSEATYESGFVIDKFPISRPNLTFSTLTVSNMSPEDSSIYLCSVGGRENEKLFFGSGTQLSVL.

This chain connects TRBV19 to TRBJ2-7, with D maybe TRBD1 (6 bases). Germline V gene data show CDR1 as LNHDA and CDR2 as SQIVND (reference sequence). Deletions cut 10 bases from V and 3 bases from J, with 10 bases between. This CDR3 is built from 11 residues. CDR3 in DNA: TGTGCCACCTCGGACAGCTACGAGCAGTACTTC. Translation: CATSDSYEQYF.

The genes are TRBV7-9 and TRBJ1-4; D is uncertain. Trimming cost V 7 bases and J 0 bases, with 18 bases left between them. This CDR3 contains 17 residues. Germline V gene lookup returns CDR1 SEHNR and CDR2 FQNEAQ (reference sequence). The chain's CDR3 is CASTAGQTFTTNEKLFF. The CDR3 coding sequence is TGTGCCAGCACGGCGGGCCAGACATTCACAACTAATGAAAAACTGTTTTTT.

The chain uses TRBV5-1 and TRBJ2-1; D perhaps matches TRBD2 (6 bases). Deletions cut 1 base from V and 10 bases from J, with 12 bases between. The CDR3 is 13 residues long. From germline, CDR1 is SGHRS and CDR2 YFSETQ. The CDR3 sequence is CASSLLWREEQFF. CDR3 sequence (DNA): TGCGCCAGCAGCTTGCTGTGGCGGGAAGAGCAGTTCTTC.

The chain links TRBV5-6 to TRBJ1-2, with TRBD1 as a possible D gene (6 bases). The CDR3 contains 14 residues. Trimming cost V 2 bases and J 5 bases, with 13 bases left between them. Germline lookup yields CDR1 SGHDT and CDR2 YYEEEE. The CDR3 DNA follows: TGTGCCAGCAGCTTCGGGACACCGATATATGGCTACACCTTC. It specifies CASSFGTPIYGYTF.

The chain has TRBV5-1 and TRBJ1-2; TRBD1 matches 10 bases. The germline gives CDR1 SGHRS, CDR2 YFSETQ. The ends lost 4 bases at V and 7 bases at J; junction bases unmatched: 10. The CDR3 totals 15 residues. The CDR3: CASSTYRDRGVGYTF. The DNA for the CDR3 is TGCGCCAGCAGCACTTACCGGGACAGGGGAGTTGGCTACACCTTC.

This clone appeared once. DNA of the CDR3: TGTGCCAGTAGTATCCTAGCGGGGGGGACAGATACGCAGTATTTT. Amino acid sequence: CASSILAGGTDTQYF. J is TRBJ2-3 and V is TRBV19; 12 bases are shared with TRBD2. CDR1 is LNHDA, CDR2 SQIVND, per germline (reference sequence). With 3 bases clipped from V and 3 bases from J, the junction kept 1 base outside the gene matches. The CDR3 is 15 residues long.

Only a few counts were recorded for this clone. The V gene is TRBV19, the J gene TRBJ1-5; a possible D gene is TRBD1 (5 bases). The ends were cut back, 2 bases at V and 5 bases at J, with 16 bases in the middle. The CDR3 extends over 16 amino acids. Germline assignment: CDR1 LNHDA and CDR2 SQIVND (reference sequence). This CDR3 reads CASSIPQAGKYQPQHF. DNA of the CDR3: TGTGCCAGTAGTATACCTCAGGCAGGGAAATATCAGCCCCAGCATTTT. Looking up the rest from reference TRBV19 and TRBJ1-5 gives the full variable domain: DGGITQSPKYLFRKEGQNVTLSCEQNLNHDAMYWYRQDPGQGLRLIYYSQIVNDFQKGDIAEGYSVSREKKESFPLTVTSAQKNPTAFYLCASSIPQAGKYQPQHFGDGTRLSIL.

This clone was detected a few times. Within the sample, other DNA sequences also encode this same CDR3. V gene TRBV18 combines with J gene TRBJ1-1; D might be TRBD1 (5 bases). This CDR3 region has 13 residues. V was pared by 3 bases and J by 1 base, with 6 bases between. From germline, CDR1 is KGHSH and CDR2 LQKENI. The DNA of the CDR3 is TGTGCCAGCTCACCCGGACAGAACACTGAAGCTTTCTTT. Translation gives CASSPGQNTEAFF.

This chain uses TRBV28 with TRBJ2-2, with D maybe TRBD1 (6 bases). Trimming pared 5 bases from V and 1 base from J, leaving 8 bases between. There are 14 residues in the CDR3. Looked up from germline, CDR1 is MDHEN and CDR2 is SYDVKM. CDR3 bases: TGTGCCAGCAGTAAGACAGGGAACACCGGGGAGCTGTTTTTT. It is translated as CASSKTGNTGELFF. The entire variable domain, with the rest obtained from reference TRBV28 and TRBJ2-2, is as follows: DVKVTQSSRYLVKRTGEKVFLECVQDMDHENMFWYRQDPGLGLRLIYFSYDVKMKEKGDIPEGYSVSREKKERFSLILESASTNQTSMYLCASSKTGNTGELFFGEGSRLTVL.

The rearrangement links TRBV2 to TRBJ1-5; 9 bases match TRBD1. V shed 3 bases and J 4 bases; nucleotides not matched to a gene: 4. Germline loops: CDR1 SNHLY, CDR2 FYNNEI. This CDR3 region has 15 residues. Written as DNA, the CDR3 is TGTGCCAGCAGTGATAGGACAGGGGTTAATCAGCCCCAGCATTTT. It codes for CASSDRTGVNQPQHF.

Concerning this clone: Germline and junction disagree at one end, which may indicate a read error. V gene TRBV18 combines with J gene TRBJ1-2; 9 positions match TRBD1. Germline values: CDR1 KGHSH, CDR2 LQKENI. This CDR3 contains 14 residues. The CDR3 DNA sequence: TGTGCCAGCTCCCCACAACAGGGGGCAGGTGGCTACACCTTC. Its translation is CASSPQQGAGGYTF.

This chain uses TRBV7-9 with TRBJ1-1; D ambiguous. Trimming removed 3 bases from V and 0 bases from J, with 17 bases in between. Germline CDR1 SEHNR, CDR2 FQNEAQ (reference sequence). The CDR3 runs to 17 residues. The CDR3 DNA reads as TGTGCCAGCAGCTTTTTGGACTCCCTCCCCATGAACACTGAAGCTTTCTTT. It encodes CASSFLDSLPMNTEAFF.

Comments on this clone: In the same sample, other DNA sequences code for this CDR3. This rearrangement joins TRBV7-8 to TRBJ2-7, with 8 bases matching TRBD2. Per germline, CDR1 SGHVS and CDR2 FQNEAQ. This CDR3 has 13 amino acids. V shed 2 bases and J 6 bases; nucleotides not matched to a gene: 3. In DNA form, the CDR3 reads TGTGCCAGCAGCTTAATTGCGGGGGGCGAGCAGTACTTC. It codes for CASSLIAGGEQYF.

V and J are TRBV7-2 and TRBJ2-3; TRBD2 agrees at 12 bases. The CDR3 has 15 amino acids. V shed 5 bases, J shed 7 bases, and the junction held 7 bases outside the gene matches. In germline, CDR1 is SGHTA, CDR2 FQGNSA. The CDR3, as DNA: TGTGCCAGCAGCCGGACTAGCGGGACCACCCATACGCAGTATTTT. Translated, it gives CASSRTSGTTHTQYF.

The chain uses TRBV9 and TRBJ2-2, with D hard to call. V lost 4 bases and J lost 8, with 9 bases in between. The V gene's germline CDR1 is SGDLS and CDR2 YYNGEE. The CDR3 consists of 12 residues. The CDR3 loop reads CASSKSLGELFF. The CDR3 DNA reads TGTGCCAGCAGCAAAAGCCTGGGGGAGCTGTTTTTT.

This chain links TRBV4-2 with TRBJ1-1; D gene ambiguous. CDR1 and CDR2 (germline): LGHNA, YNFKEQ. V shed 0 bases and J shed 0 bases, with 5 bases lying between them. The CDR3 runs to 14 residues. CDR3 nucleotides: TGTGCCAGCAGCCAAGATCCGTTGAACACTGAAGCTTTCTTT. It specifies CASSQDPLNTEAFF.

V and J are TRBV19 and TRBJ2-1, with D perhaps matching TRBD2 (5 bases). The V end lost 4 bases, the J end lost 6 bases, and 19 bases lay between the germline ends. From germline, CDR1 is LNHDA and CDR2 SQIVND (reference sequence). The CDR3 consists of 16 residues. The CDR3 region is CASSTLLGTIGNEQFF. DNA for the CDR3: TGTGCCAGTAGTACCCTACTAGGTACAATTGGCAATGAGCAGTTCTTC.

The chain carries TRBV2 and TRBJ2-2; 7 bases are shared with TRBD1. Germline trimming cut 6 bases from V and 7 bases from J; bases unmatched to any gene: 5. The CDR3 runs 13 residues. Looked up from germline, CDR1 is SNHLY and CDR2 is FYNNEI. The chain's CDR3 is CASRPNRGGELFF. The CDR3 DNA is TGTGCCAGCAGACCCAACAGGGGCGGGGAGCTGTTTTTT. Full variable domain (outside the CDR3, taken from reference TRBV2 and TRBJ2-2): EPEVTQTPSHQVTQMGQEVILRCVPISNHLYFYWYRQILGQKVEFLVSFYNNEISEKSEIFDDQFSVERPDGSNFTLKIRSTKLEDSAMYFCASRPNRGGELFFGEGSRLTVL.

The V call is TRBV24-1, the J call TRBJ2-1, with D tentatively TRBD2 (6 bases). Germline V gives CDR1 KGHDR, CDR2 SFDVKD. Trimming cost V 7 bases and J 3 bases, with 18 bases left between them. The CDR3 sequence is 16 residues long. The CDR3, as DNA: TGTGCCACCAGGGGGGGAAGACTAGGTAACTACAATGAGCAGTTCTTC. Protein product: CATRGGRLGNYNEQFF.

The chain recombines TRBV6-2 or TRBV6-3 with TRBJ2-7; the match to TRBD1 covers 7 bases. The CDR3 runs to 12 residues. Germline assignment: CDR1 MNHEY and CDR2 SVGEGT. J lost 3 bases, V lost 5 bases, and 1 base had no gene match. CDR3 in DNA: TGTGCCAGCAGTCGGGACAGCTACGAGCAGTACTTC. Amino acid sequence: CASSRDSYEQYF.

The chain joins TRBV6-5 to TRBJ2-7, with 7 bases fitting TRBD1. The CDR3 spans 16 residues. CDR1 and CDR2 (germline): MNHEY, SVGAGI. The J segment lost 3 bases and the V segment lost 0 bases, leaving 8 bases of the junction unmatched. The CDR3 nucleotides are TGTGCCAGCAGTTACTCCGAACGGGACAGACTCTACGAGCAGTACTTC. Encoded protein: CASSYSERDRLYEQYF.

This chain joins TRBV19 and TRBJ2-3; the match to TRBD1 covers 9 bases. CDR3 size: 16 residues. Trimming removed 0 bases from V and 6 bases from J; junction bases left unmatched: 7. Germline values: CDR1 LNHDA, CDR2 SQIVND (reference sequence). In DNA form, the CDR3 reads TGTGCCAGTAGTATAGACCAACAGGGGGCCGGGGATACGCAGTATTTT. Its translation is CASSIDQQGAGDTQYF.